This TCR beta chain was found in a study of blood T cell repertoires in COVID-19. Study-level background: Sites across the United States, Italy and Spain contributed samples from acute and convalescent COVID-19. PBMCs, B-cell-depleted T cells, or T cells were the source of the cDNA or gDNA that made up the material.

Original handling: Estimates of nucleated cell counts were drawn from the amplification of reference gene primers. Method: immunoSEQ multiplex PCR; TCRdb's copy keeps in-frame clones and lacks some. The V and J calls and the clone size are those of that table, but D and trimming were determined from the DNA. The repertoire consists of about 160,000 clones, with about nine tenths occurring once and the leading ten covering roughly 2.3%. Germline CDR1 reads SGDLS; CDR2 reads YYNGEE. CDR3 length equals 15 residues. V lost 0 bases and J lost 3; bases outside the gene matches: 3. The sequencing input was peripheral blood. V gene TRBV9 combines with J gene TRBJ2-7; 10 nucleotides align to TRBD1. The receptor's source is a young man with acute or convalescent COVID-19. CDR3 region: CASSVGQGAIYEQYF. CDR3 sequence (DNA): TGTGCCAGCAGCGTAGGACAGGGGGCAATCTACGAGCAGTACTTC.